The 32 T cell receptor beta chains below all came from one sample that was sequenced in a study of brain T cells in children with intractable seizures. Clones were read by immunoSEQ multiplex PCR, and TCRdb kept only the in-frame ones, dropping some. The data show 110,000 or so clones, 85% to 95% seen once. Specimen: peripheral blood, collected at surgery. The receptor set was obtained from a boy in the first two years of life with hemimegalencephaly and intractable seizures.

This clone was detected once. The chain combines TRBV3-1 (or the pseudogene TRBV3-2) with TRBJ2-3; 11 positions match TRBD2. The germline gives CDR1 LGHDT, CDR2 YNNKEL (reference sequence). The CDR3 runs to 19 residues. V shed 1 base and J 2 bases; nucleotides not matched to a gene: 11. DNA of the CDR3: TGTGCCAGCAGCCAAGTGCCCATACTAGCGGGAGATCCCACAGATACGCAGTATTTT. Encoded protein: CASSQVPILAGDPTDTQYF.

This chain uses TRBV27 with TRBJ2-3; D is unclear. Germline assignment: CDR1 MNHEY and CDR2 SMNVEV (reference sequence). The ends were cut back, 5 bases at V and 3 bases at J, with 21 bases in the middle. The CDR3 is 17 residues long. The CDR3 bases are TGTGCCAGCAGTCCCTCCGGCTCTCCGGGTCTGACAGATACGCAGTATTTT. Amino acid sequence: CASSPSGSPGLTDTQYF.

This clone appeared once. J is TRBJ2-2 and V is TRBV4-1; 9 bases align to TRBD2. The CDR3 is 16 residues long. Unmatched junction bases numbered 7, after V lost 3 bases and J lost 5 bases. The V gene's germline CDR1 is MGHRA and CDR2 YSYEKL. This CDR3 is CASSQLLAGGTGELFF. The CDR3 DNA reads as TGCGCCAGCAGCCAGCTACTAGCGGGCGGGACCGGGGAGCTGTTTTTT.

This chain links TRBV5-4 with TRBJ2-4; a possible D gene is TRBD1 (6 bases). This CDR3 is 13 amino acids long. Germline loops: CDR1 SGHNT, CDR2 YYREEE (reference sequence). Trimming took 5 bases from V and 4 from J, leaving 10 bases between them. CDR3 bases: TGTGCCAGCAGTATACAGGGAAAAAACATTCAGTACTTC. Residues: CASSIQGKNIQYF.

This rearrangement joins TRBV27 to TRBJ2-1, with 7 bases lining up with TRBD2. After removal of 6 bases from V and 8 bases from J, the junction contained 10 bases not matched to a gene. Germline V gene lookup returns CDR1 MNHEY and CDR2 SMNVEV (reference sequence). This CDR3 comprises 14 residues. CDR3: CASRTSPRGDEQFF. The CDR3 nucleotides read TGTGCCAGCAGGACTAGCCCTCGGGGCGATGAGCAGTTCTTC.

The CDR3 loop is CASSPFGGGYTF. CDR3 coding DNA: TGTGCCAGCAGCCCGTTTGGGGGAGGCTACACCTTC. The genes are TRBV27 and TRBJ1-2; D may be TRBD1 (5 bases). Deletions cut 6 bases from V and 8 bases from J, with 13 bases between. CDR1 MNHEY and CDR2 SMNVEV come from the germline V gene (reference sequence). The CDR3 totals 12 residues.

The chain has TRBV4-2 and TRBJ2-7; the D gene could be TRBD1 or TRBD2 (5 bases each). Germline CDR1 is LGHNA and CDR2 is YNFKEQ. There are 15 residues in the CDR3. Between the trimmed V and J ends, which lost 1 base and 0 bases, there was a span of 10 bases. CDR3: CASSQVAGSSYEQYF. CDR3 DNA sequence: TGTGCCAGCAGCCAAGTAGCAGGGAGCTCCTACGAGCAGTACTTC.

The gene calls are TRBV4-1 and TRBJ2-7; weak D call: TRBD2 (5 bases). Germline loops: CDR1 MGHRA, CDR2 YSYEKL. V was pared by 0 bases and J by 6 bases, with 12 bases between. The CDR3 covers 14 residues. Written as DNA, the CDR3 is TGCGCCAGCAGCCAAGATCGCGGGCTGACCGAGCAGTACTTC. This encodes CASSQDRGLTEQYF.

This chain joins TRBV6-5 and TRBJ2-5; 7 positions agree with TRBD1. Germline V CDR1 and CDR2: MNHEY, SVGAGI. The CDR3 extends over 15 amino acids. Losses at the gene ends were 5 bases for V and 4 bases for J; bases not matched to a gene: 10. CDR3 coding DNA: TGTGCCAGCAGTCAACGACAGGGAAGTTCAGAGACCCAGTACTTC. This sequence encodes CASSQRQGSSETQYF.

The chain has TRBV28 and TRBJ1-5; D perhaps matches TRBD1 (5 bases). V was pared by 3 bases and J by 7 bases, with 19 bases between. The CDR3 consists of 16 residues. Germline CDR1 and CDR2: MDHEN and SYDVKM. The CDR3 spells CASSLYIQALGQPQHF. CDR3 coding DNA: TGTGCCAGCAGTTTGTACATACAGGCGTTAGGGCAGCCCCAGCATTTT. The full variable domain, its missing parts supplied by reference TRBV28 and TRBJ1-5, is DVKVTQSSRYLVKRTGEKVFLECVQDMDHENMFWYRQDPGLGLRLIYFSYDVKMKEKGDIPEGYSVSREKKERFSLILESASTNQTSMYLCASSLYIQALGQPQHFGDGTRLSIL.

V and J are TRBV6-4 and TRBJ2-6; 7 nucleotides agree with TRBD1. The CDR3 totals 14 residues. CDR1 and CDR2 (germline): MRHNA, SNTAGT. V dropped 8 bases and J dropped 8; count of bases not matched to a gene: 9. The CDR3 nucleotides read TGTGCCAGCCGAGGGACAGCATCGTCCAACGTCCTGACTTTC. Protein product: CASRGTASSNVLTF.

The chain is built from TRBV4-3 and TRBJ2-1, with 7 bases fitting TRBD2. Per the germline V gene, CDR1 is LGHNA and CDR2 is YSLEER. V was clipped by 2 bases and J by 4 bases; unmatched bases: 11. This CDR3 is built from 17 residues. The chain's CDR3 is CASSQRRRLALYNEQFF. The CDR3 DNA is TGCGCCAGCAGCCAAAGAAGGAGACTAGCCCTTTACAATGAGCAGTTCTTC.

The chain combines TRBV2 with TRBJ2-1; no definite D call. Germline CDR1 and CDR2: SNHLY and FYNNEI. V was trimmed by 4 bases and J by 2 bases, leaving 15 bases between them. This CDR3 comprises 16 residues. CDR3 DNA sequence: TGTGCCAGCAGTGGTTGGCTTTGGCACGCCTACAATGAGCAGTTCTTC. Residues: CASSGWLWHAYNEQFF.

The chain links TRBV5-1 to TRBJ1-4; TRBD1 aligns across 7 bases. Germline V CDR1 and CDR2: SGHRS, YFSETQ. The CDR3 spans 12 residues. The junction had 0 bases not matched to a gene; V was cut back by 3 bases and J by 7 bases. Here the CDR3 reads CASSYRGEKLFF. The CDR3 DNA reads as TGCGCCAGCAGCTACAGGGGTGAAAAACTGTTTTTT.

The J gene is TRBJ1-6, the V gene TRBV27, with D uncertain. Germline V CDR1 and CDR2: MNHEY, SMNVEV (reference sequence). The CDR3 has 16 residues. V dropped 1 base and J dropped 0 bases, with 7 bases sitting between them. As DNA, the CDR3 is TGTGCCAGCAGTTTATTTCGGAGCTCCTATAATTCACCCCTCCACTTT. This translates into CASSLFRSSYNSPLHF.

The genes are TRBV28 and TRBJ1-6, with no clear D. Deletions cut 10 bases from V and 7 bases from J, with 20 bases between. Germline V gene lookup returns CDR1 MDHEN and CDR2 SYDVKM. This CDR3 is 15 amino acids long. The CDR3 sequence is CAIPGGSRRNSPLHF. The CDR3, as DNA: TGTGCCATCCCTGGAGGGTCGAGAAGAAATTCACCCCTCCACTTT.

This chain connects TRBV3-1 (or the pseudogene TRBV3-2) to TRBJ2-2; D remains unclear. The CDR3 consists of 12 residues. Germline assignment: CDR1 LGHDT and CDR2 YNNKEL (reference sequence). The V gene lost 1 base and the J gene lost 7 bases, with 4 bases spanning the gap. CDR3 sequence reads: CASSQVGGELFF. The CDR3, as DNA: TGTGCCAGCAGCCAAGTGGGCGGGGAGCTGTTTTTT.

This chain connects TRBV5-1 to TRBJ1-2; 9 nucleotides agree with TRBD1. The CDR3 is 16 residues long. Unmatched junction bases numbered 11, after V lost 0 bases and J lost 8 bases. Germline CDR1 and CDR2: SGHRS and YFSETQ. The CDR3 DNA reads as TGCGCCAGCAGCTTGGAAGCTTGGACAGGGGAAGGAGGCTACACCTTC. Protein sequence: CASSLEAWTGEGGYTF.

V usage is TRBV28 and J usage is TRBJ2-1; 10 bases fit TRBD2. The CDR3 contains 14 residues. CDR1 and CDR2 (germline): MDHEN, SYDVKM. With 8 bases clipped from V and 5 bases from J, the junction kept 6 bases outside the gene matches. The CDR3 DNA is TGTGCCAGCCAGAGCGGGAGGGCCCACAATGAGCAGTTCTTC. This codes for CASQSGRAHNEQFF.

The chain joins TRBV11-2 to TRBJ2-5; D perhaps matches TRBD2 (5 bases). V dropped 5 bases and J dropped 5 bases, with 15 bases sitting between them. Germline CDR1 and CDR2: SGHAT and FQNNGV. The CDR3 consists of 14 residues. CDR3 sequence reads: CASSPGHRGETQYF. CDR3 DNA: TGTGCCAGCAGCCCCGGGCATCGAGGGGAGACCCAGTACTTC.

The chain carries TRBV28 and TRBJ1-2, with D unresolved. V was cut by 7 bases and J by 2 bases, with 14 bases left in between. This CDR3 is 14 amino acids long. Germline V gives CDR1 MDHEN, CDR2 SYDVKM. This CDR3 reads CASTPAQINYGYTF. Written as DNA, the CDR3 is TGTGCCAGCACCCCTGCACAGATCAACTATGGCTACACCTTC.

CDR3 bases: TGTGCCAGCAGCTTATACAGGGGGAACACTGAAGCTTTCTTT. Its protein product is CASSLYRGNTEAFF. V usage is TRBV7-2 and J usage is TRBJ1-1; 7 nucleotides agree with TRBD1. Germline V gene lookup returns CDR1 SGHTA and CDR2 FQGNSA. V was clipped by 2 bases and J by 1 base; unmatched bases: 1. CDR3 length: 14 residues.

This rearrangement joins TRBV5-4 to TRBJ1-2, with D possibly being TRBD1 (5 bases). V lost 0 bases to trimming and J lost 5 bases, with 14 bases between them. CDR1 and CDR2 from the germline V gene are SGHNT and YYREEE (reference sequence). The CDR3 totals 15 residues. This chain's CDR3 is CASSLGTGTGYGYTF. CDR3 in DNA: TGTGCCAGCAGCTTGGGTACCGGGACGGGATATGGCTACACCTTC. Full variable domain (outside the CDR3, taken from reference TRBV5-4 and TRBJ1-2): ETGVTQSPTHLIKTRGQQVTLRCSSQSGHNTVSWYQQALGQGPQFIFQYYREEENGRGNFPPRFSGLQFPNYSSELNVNALELDDSALYLCASSLGTGTGYGYTFGSGTRLTVV.

The chain links TRBV7-3 to TRBJ2-4; 8 nucleotides agree with TRBD2. This CDR3 is 13 amino acids long. V dropped 5 bases and J dropped 6; count of bases not matched to a gene: 3. Germline values: CDR1 SGHTA, CDR2 FQGTGA. For the CDR3, the DNA is TGTGCCAGCAGCGTAGCGGGGACAAACATTCAGTACTTC. Translating gives CASSVAGTNIQYF.

V and J are TRBV27 and TRBJ1-1; D might be TRBD1 (6 bases). CDR1 and CDR2 from the germline V gene are MNHEY and SMNVEV (reference sequence). V was cut by 6 bases and J by 5 bases, with 16 bases left in between. The length of the CDR3 is 14 residues. Written as DNA, the CDR3 is TGTGCCAGCAGCCTTGTGGGGGCTAGGACTGAAGCTTTCTTT. It yields the protein CASSLVGARTEAFF.

The chain couples TRBV11-3 to TRBJ2-1; 9 bases agree with TRBD2. The CDR3 sequence is 17 residues long. CDR1 is SGHNT and CDR2 is YENEEA in the germline V gene. Trimming cost V 8 bases and J 6 bases; bases outside gene matches: 17. CDR3 in amino acids: CASEGPVGGRASNEQFF. CDR3 nucleotides: TGTGCCAGCGAAGGCCCCGTTGGCGGGAGGGCCAGCAATGAGCAGTTCTTC.

This chain joins TRBV9 and TRBJ2-3, with TRBD2 as a possible D gene (5 bases). CDR1 and CDR2 (germline): SGDLS, YYNGEE. Between the trimmed V and J ends, which lost 2 bases and 2 bases, there was a span of 9 bases. The CDR3 has 14 amino acids. The CDR3 DNA follows: TGTGCCAGCAGCGTGGTAGCGATCACAGATACGCAGTATTTT. It codes for CASSVVAITDTQYF.

V is TRBV27 and J is TRBJ2-7; D possibly uses TRBD1 or TRBD2 (6 bases each). CDR1 MNHEY and CDR2 SMNVEV come from the germline V gene (reference sequence). The CDR3 extends over 15 amino acids. V lost 0 bases and J 3 bases, leaving 12 bases between the germline ends. The CDR3 protein is CASSLSGGGLYEQYF. CDR3 DNA: TGTGCCAGCAGTTTATCGGGTGGGGGGCTCTACGAGCAGTACTTC.

Details on this clone: The junction departs from germline at one end; a sequencing error may be responsible. The rearrangement uses TRBV10-3 and TRBJ2-7; 10 nucleotides agree with TRBD2. CDR1 is ENHRY, CDR2 SYGVKD, per germline. The CDR3 covers 14 residues. The CDR3 DNA reads as TGTGCCACCAGTCAGGGACTAGCGTCTTACGAGCAGTACTTC. It encodes CATSQGLASYEQYF.

This clone was seen just once. The chain carries TRBV7-8 and TRBJ1-2; D uncertain. CDR1 is SGHVS, CDR2 FQNEAQ, per germline. V lost 1 base to trimming and J lost 1 base, with 13 bases between them. The CDR3 is made up of 16 amino acids. This CDR3 reads CASSLVVADRNYGYTF. The CDR3 DNA reads TGTGCCAGCAGCTTAGTGGTAGCGGACCGTAACTATGGCTACACCTTC.

The chain uses TRBV6-5 and TRBJ1-4; 7 bases map to TRBD1. Germline CDR1 is MNHEY and CDR2 is SVGAGI. This CDR3 is built from 13 residues. V trimming: 7 bases; J trimming: 2 bases; junction bases outside the gene matches: 1. In DNA form, the CDR3 reads TGTGCCAGCAAACAGGGGACTAATGAAAAACTGTTTTTT. Protein product: CASKQGTNEKLFF.

The table lists this clone with a count of one. The J gene is TRBJ2-7, the V gene TRBV5-1; 7 bases agree with TRBD1. Germline CDR1 is SGHRS and CDR2 is YFSETQ. The CDR3 consists of 13 residues. The V and J ends lost 5 bases and 3 bases, in that order; junction bases with no gene match: 5. DNA of the CDR3: TGCGCCAGCAGACCCCAGGGGGTCTACGAGCAGTACTTC. Its translation: CASRPQGVYEQYF.